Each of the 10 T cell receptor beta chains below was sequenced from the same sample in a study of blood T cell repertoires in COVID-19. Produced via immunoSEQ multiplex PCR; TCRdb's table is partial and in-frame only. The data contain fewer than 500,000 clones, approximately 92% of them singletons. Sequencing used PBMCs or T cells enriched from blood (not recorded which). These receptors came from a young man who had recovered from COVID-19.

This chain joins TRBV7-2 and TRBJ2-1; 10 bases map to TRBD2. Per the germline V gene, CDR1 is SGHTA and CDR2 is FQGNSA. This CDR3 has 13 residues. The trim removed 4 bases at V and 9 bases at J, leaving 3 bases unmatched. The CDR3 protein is CASSSWTSGEQFF. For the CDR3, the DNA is TGTGCCAGCAGCTCCTGGACTAGCGGTGAGCAGTTCTTC. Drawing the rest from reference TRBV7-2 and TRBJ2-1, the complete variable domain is GAGVSQSPSNKVTEKGKDVELRCDPISGHTALYWYRQSLGQGLEFLIYFQGNSAPDKSGLPSDRFSAERTGGSVSTLTIQRTQQEDSAVYLCASSSWTSGEQFFGPGTRLTVL.

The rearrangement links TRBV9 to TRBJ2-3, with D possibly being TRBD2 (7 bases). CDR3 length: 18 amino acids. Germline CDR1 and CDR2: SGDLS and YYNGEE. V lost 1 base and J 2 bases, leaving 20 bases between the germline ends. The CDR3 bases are TGTGCCAGCAGCGTAACCCCCCTAGGGGGGGGGTCCACAGATACGCAGTATTTT. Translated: CASSVTPLGGGSTDTQYF.

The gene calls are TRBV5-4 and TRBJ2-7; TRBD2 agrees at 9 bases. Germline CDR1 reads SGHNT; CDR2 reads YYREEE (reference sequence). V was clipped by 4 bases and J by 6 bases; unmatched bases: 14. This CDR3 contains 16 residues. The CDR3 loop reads CASSPLGGGRAREQYF. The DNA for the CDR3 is TGTGCCAGCAGCCCCTTAGGAGGCGGGAGGGCTCGCGAGCAGTACTTC.

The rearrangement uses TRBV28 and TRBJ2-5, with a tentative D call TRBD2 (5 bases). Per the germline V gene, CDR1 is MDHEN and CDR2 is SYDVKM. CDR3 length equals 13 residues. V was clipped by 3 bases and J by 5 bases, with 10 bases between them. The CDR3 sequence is CASSFWTGETQYF. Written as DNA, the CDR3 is TGTGCCAGCAGTTTTTGGACGGGGGAGACCCAGTACTTC.

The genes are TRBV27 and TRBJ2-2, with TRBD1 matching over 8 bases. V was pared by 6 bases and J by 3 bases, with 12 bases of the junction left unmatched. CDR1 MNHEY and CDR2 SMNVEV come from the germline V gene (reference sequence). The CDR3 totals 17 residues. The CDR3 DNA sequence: TGTGCCAGCAGGACAGGGGCCAGTTACACTCACACCGGGGAGCTGTTTTTT. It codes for CASRTGASYTHTGELFF.

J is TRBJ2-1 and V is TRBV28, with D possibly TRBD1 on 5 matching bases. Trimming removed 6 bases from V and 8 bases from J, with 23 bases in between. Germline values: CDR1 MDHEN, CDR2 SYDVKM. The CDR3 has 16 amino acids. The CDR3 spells CASSRITGLRRDEQFF. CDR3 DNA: TGTGCCAGCAGCCGGATTACAGGCTTGAGGCGAGATGAGCAGTTCTTC. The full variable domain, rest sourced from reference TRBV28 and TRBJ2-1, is DVKVTQSSRYLVKRTGEKVFLECVQDMDHENMFWYRQDPGLGLRLIYFSYDVKMKEKGDIPEGYSVSREKKERFSLILESASTNQTSMYLCASSRITGLRRDEQFFGPGTRLTVL.

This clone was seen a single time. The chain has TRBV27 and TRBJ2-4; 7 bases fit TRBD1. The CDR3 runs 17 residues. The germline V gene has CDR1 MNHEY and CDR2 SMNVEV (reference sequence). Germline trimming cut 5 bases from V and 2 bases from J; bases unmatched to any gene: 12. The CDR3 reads CASSPPAGGLSKNIQYF. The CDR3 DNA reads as TGTGCCAGCAGTCCTCCCGCAGGGGGTCTCTCCAAAAACATTCAGTACTTC.

For the CDR3, the DNA is TGTGCCTTCGGGATCTCGCCCGGGGAGCTGTTTTTT. Translated, it gives CAFGISPGELFF. The V gene is TRBV30, the J gene TRBJ2-2; perhaps TRBD2 as D (5 bases). V was cut by 7 bases and J by 6 bases, with 12 bases left in between. Germline CDR1 GTSNPN, CDR2 SVGIG (reference sequence). This CDR3 is 12 amino acids long.

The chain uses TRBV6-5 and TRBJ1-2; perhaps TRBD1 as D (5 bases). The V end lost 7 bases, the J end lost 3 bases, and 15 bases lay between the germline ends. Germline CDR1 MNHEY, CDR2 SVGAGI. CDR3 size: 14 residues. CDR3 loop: CASTVLGGDYGYTF. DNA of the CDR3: TGTGCCAGCACCGTTTTGGGGGGTGACTATGGCTACACCTTC.

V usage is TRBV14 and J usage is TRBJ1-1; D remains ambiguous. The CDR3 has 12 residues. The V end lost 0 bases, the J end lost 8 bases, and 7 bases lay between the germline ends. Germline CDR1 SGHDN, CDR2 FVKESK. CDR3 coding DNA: TGTGCCAGCAGCCAAGATTTCCAAGAAGCTTTCTTT. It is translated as CASSQDFQEAFF.